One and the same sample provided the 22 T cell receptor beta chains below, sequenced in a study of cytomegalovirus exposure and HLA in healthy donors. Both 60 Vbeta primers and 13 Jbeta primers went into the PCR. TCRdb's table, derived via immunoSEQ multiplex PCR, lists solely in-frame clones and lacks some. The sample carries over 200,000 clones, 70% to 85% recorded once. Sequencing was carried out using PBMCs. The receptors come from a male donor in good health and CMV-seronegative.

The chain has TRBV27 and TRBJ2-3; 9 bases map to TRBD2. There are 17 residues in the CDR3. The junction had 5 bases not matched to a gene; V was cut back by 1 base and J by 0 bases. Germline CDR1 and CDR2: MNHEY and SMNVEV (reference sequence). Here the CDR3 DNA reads TGTGCCAGCAGTTTATATCTAGCGGGGTTTAGCACAGATACGCAGTATTTT. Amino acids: CASSLYLAGFSTDTQYF.

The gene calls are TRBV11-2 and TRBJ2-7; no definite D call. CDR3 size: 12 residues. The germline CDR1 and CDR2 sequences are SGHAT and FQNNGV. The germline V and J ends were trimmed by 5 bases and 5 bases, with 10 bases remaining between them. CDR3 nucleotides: TGTGCCAGCAGCCCAGGCTCGGACGAGCAGTACTTC. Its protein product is CASSPGSDEQYF.

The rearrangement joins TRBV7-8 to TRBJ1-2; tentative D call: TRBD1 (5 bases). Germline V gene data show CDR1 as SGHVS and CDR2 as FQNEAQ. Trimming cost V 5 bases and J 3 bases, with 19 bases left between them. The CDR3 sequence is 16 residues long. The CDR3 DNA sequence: TGTGCCAGCAGCAAAGAAGCAGGGTTCAGGGACTATGGCTACACCTTC. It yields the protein CASSKEAGFRDYGYTF.

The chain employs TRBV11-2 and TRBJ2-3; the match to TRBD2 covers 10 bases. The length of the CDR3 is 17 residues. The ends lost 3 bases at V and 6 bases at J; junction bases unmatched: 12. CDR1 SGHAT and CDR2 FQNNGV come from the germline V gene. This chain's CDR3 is CASSLTLAGGVFDTQYF. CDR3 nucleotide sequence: TGTGCCAGCAGCTTGACCTTAGCGGGAGGTGTCTTTGATACGCAGTATTTT.

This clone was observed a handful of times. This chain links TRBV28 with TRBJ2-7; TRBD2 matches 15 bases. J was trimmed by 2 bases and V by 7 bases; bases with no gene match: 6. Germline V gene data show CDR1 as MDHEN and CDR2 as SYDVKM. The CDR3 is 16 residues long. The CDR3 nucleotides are TGTGCCAGCACCCCTGGACTAGCGGGAGGGGCCTACGAGCAGTACTTC. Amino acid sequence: CASTPGLAGGAYEQYF.

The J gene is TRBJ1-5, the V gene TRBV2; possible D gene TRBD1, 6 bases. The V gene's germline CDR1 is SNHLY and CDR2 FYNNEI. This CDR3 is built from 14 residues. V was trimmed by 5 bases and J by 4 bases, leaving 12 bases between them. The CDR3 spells CASSNRDINQPQHF. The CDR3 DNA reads TGTGCCAGCAGTAACCGGGACATAAATCAGCCCCAGCATTTT.

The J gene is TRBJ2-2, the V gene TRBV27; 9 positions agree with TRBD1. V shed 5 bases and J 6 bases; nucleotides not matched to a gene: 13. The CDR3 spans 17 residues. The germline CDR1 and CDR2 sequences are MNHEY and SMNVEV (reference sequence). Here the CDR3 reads CASSGGTGIYYAGELFF. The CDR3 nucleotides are TGTGCCAGCAGTGGGGGGACAGGGATTTATTATGCCGGGGAGCTGTTTTTT.

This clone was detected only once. The CDR3, as DNA: TGTGCCAGCTCCCCGAGGGCGGGTGAGCAGTTCTTC. Its protein product is CASSPRAGEQFF. The gene calls are TRBV18 and TRBJ2-1; TRBD2 is a possible D gene (5 bases). V was shortened by 6 bases and J by 9 bases, with 12 bases between the two germline ends. The V gene's germline CDR1 is KGHSH and CDR2 LQKENI. This CDR3 is 12 amino acids long.

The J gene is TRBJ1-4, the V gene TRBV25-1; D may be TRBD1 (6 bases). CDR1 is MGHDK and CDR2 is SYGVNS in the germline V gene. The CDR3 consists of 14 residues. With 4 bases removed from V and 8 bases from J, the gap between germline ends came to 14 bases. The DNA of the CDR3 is TGTGCCAGCAGTGGTACAGGGAAATCCGAAAAACTGTTTTTT. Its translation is CASSGTGKSEKLFF.

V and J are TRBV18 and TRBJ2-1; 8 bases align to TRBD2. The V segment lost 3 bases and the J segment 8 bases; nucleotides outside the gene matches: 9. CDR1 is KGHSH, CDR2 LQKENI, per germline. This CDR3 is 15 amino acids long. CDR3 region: CASSPGLGVKDEQFF. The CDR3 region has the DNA TGTGCCAGCTCACCGGGACTAGGGGTAAAGGATGAGCAGTTCTTC.

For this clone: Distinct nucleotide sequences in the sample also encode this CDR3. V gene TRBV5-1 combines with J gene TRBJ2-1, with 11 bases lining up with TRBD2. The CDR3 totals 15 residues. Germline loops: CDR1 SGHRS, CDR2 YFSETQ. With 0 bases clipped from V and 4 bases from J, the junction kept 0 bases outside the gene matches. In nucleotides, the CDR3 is TGCGCCAGCAGCTTGGGACTAGCGGGGTACAATGAGCAGTTCTTC. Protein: CASSLGLAGYNEQFF.

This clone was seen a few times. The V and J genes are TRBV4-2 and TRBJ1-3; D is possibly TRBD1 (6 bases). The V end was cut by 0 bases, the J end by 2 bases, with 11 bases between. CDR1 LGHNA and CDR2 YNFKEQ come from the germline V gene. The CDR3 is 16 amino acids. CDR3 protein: CASSQDGGGPGNTIYF. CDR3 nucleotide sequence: TGTGCCAGCAGCCAAGATGGCGGGGGGCCTGGAAACACCATATATTTT.

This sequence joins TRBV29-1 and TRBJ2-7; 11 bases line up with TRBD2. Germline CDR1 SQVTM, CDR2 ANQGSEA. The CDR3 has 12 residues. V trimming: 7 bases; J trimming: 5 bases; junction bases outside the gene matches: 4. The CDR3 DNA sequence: TGCAGCGGGACTAGCGGGTCCCACGAGCAGTACTTC. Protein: CSGTSGSHEQYF.

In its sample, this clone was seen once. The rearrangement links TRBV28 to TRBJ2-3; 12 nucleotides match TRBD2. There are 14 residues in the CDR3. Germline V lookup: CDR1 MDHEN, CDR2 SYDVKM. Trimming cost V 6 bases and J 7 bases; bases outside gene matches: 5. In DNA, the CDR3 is TGTGCCAGCAGACGGACTAGCGGGACACATACGCAGTATTTT. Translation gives CASRRTSGTHTQYF.

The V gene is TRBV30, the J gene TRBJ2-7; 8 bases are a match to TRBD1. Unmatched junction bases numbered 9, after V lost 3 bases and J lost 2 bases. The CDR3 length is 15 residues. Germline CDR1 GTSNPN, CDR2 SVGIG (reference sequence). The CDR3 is CAWRETGTGTYEQYF. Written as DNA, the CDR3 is TGTGCCTGGAGGGAGACCGGGACAGGAACCTACGAGCAGTACTTC.

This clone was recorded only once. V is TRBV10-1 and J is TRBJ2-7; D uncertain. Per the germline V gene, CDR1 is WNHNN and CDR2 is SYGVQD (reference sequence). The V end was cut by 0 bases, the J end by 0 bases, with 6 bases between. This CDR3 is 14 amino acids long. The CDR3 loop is CASSESESSYEQYF. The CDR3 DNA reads TGCGCCAGCAGTGAGTCGGAGAGCTCCTACGAGCAGTACTTC.

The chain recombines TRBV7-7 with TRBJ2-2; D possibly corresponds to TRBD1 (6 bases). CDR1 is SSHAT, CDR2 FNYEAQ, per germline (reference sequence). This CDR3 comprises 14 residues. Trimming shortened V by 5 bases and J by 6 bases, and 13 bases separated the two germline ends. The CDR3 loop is CASSIKQGAGELFF. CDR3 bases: TGTGCCAGCAGCATAAAACAGGGAGCCGGGGAGCTGTTTTTT.

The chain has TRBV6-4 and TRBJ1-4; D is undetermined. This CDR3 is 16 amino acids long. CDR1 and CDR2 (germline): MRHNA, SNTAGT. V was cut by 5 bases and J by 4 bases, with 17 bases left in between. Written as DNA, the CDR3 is TGTGCCAGCAGTTCCTTTGAATTTACAGATAATGAAAAACTGTTTTTT. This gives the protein CASSSFEFTDNEKLFF.

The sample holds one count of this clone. This chain's CDR3 is CASSPTGREQYF. The CDR3 coding sequence is TGTGCCAGCAGTCCGACAGGGCGTGAGCAGTACTTC. The V call is TRBV9, the J call TRBJ2-7; 7 positions agree with TRBD1. Losses at the gene ends were 5 bases for V and 7 bases for J; bases not matched to a gene: 6. Germline loops: CDR1 SGDLS, CDR2 YYNGEE. The CDR3 runs 12 residues.

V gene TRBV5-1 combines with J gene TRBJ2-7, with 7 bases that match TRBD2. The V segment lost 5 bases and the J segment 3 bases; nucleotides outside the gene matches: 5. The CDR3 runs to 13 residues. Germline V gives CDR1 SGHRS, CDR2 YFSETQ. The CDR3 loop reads CASSPSGIYEQYF. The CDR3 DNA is TGCGCCAGCAGTCCGAGCGGGATCTACGAGCAGTACTTC.

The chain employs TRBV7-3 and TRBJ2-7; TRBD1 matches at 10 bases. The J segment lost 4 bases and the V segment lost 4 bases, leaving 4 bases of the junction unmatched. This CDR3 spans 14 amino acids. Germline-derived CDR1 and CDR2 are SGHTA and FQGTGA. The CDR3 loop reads CASSSTGGVYEQYF. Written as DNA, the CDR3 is TGTGCCAGCAGCTCGACAGGGGGCGTTTACGAGCAGTACTTC.

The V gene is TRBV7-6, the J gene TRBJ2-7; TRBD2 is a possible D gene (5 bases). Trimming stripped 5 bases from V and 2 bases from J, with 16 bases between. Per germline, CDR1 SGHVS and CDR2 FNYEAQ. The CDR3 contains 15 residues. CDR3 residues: CASSPERVKTYEQYF. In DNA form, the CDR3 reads TGTGCCAGCAGCCCAGAGAGGGTAAAGACCTACGAGCAGTACTTC.